These 32 T cell receptor beta chains were all obtained from the same sample, sequenced in a study of STAT5B mutations in CD4+ large granular lymphocyte leukemia. Profiling relied on immunoSEQ multiplex PCR, and the TCRdb table lists in-frame clones only, not all of them. Of some 23,000 clones listed, 74% are singletons. Input material: CD4+ T cells from blood buffy coats. The receptors stem from a human donor in good health.

The genes are TRBV5-4 and TRBJ1-1; D is possibly TRBD1 (6 bases). The ends were cut back, 3 bases at V and 1 base at J, with 13 bases in the middle. This CDR3 region has 15 residues. Germline V CDR1 and CDR2: SGHNT, YYREEE (reference sequence). CDR3 protein: CASSSEGVPNTEAFF. CDR3 DNA: TGTGCCAGCAGCTCCGAGGGGGTGCCGAACACTGAAGCTTTCTTT. The full variable domain, its missing parts supplied by reference TRBV5-4 and TRBJ1-1, is ETGVTQSPTHLIKTRGQQVTLRCSSQSGHNTVSWYQQALGQGPQFIFQYYREEENGRGNFPPRFSGLQFPNYSSELNVNALELDDSALYLCASSSEGVPNTEAFFGQGTRLTVV.

This clone has a single count. This chain joins TRBV28 and TRBJ1-2; tentative D call: TRBD1 (6 bases). Per the germline V gene, CDR1 is MDHEN and CDR2 is SYDVKM. V lost 2 bases to trimming and J lost 7 bases, with 11 bases between them. The CDR3 sequence is 13 residues long. The CDR3 here is CASSLAGEGGYTF. CDR3 nucleotides: TGTGCCAGCAGTTTAGCAGGGGAGGGTGGCTACACCTTC.

The chain combines TRBV28 with TRBJ1-5; D remains unclear. Germline CDR1 reads MDHEN; CDR2 reads SYDVKM. The CDR3 is 14 residues long. Trimming took 3 bases from V and 4 from J, leaving 10 bases between them. Here the CDR3 reads CASSLRNLNQPQHF. CDR3 nucleotide sequence: TGTGCCAGCAGTTTGAGGAATTTAAATCAGCCCCAGCATTTT. The whole variable domain, filled in from reference TRBV28 and TRBJ1-5, reads DVKVTQSSRYLVKRTGEKVFLECVQDMDHENMFWYRQDPGLGLRLIYFSYDVKMKEKGDIPEGYSVSREKKERFSLILESASTNQTSMYLCASSLRNLNQPQHFGDGTRLSIL.

The rearrangement uses TRBV28 and TRBJ1-5, with D unresolved. Germline V gene lookup returns CDR1 MDHEN and CDR2 SYDVKM. The CDR3 length is 14 residues. V lost 4 bases and J lost 9, with 16 bases in between. The CDR3 nucleotides are TGTGCCAGCAGTTCCCTCCCAAACATTCGGCCCCAGCATTTT. Protein: CASSSLPNIRPQHF.

This chain joins TRBV10-3 and TRBJ2-5; 8 bases match TRBD2. Germline V lookup: CDR1 ENHRY, CDR2 SYGVKD. The CDR3 totals 16 residues. Trimming removed 0 bases from V and 5 bases from J; junction bases left unmatched: 8. This CDR3 is CAISESSSSGVETQYF. In nucleotides, the CDR3 is TGTGCCATCAGTGAGTCGTCGAGTAGCGGGGTTGAGACCCAGTACTTC.

This clone was seen a handful of times. J is TRBJ2-7 and V is TRBV5-6, with 7 bases identical to TRBD1. The V gene end was trimmed by 4 bases and the J gene end by 2 bases; junction bases not matched to a gene: 9. This CDR3 comprises 15 residues. CDR1 SGHDT and CDR2 YYEEEE come from the germline V gene. The CDR3 protein is CASSRIPTGTYEQYF. The CDR3 DNA sequence: TGTGCCAGCAGCCGGATCCCGACAGGGACCTACGAGCAGTACTTC.

Only a few counts were recorded for this clone. The chain links TRBV6-5 to TRBJ1-1; a possible D gene is TRBD1 (6 bases). The V gene's germline CDR1 is MNHEY and CDR2 SVGAGI. Trimming pared 5 bases from V and 7 bases from J, leaving 11 bases between. The CDR3 consists of 12 residues. Here the CDR3 reads CASSAQGREAFF. CDR3 nucleotides: TGTGCCAGCAGTGCACAGGGTCGTGAAGCTTTCTTT.

V usage is TRBV2 and J usage is TRBJ2-3; 7 bases fit TRBD2. CDR1 and CDR2 from the germline V gene are SNHLY and FYNNEI. V dropped 1 base and J dropped 5; count of bases not matched to a gene: 6. The CDR3 sequence is 15 residues long. CDR3 bases: TGTGCCAGCAGTGAAGACGCGGGAGTCGGAGATACGCAGTATTTT. It is translated as CASSEDAGVGDTQYF.

The chain combines TRBV6-1 with TRBJ1-5; 8 nucleotides line up with TRBD1. Looked up from germline, CDR1 is MNHNS and CDR2 is SASEGT. V lost 6 bases to trimming and J lost 3 bases; unmatched junction nucleotides: 4. This CDR3 region has 14 residues. This CDR3 is CASRETGDNQPQHF. The CDR3 region has the DNA TGTGCCAGCAGAGAGACAGGGGACAATCAGCCCCAGCATTTT.

In its sample, this clone is medium-sized. The rearrangement uses TRBV27 and TRBJ1-5, with 9 bases that match TRBD1. CDR1 MNHEY and CDR2 SMNVEV come from the germline V gene (reference sequence). The V segment lost 8 bases and the J segment 0 bases; nucleotides outside the gene matches: 8. CDR3 length equals 16 residues. The chain's CDR3 is CASGSQGAASNQPQHF. The CDR3 DNA reads TGTGCCAGCGGTTCACAGGGGGCGGCTAGCAATCAGCCCCAGCATTTT.

This chain uses TRBV13 with TRBJ2-5; 14 positions agree with TRBD2. Germline V gene sequence: CDR1 PRHDT, CDR2 FYEKMQ (reference sequence). This CDR3 contains 15 residues. The V and J ends lost 5 bases and 5 bases, in that order; junction bases with no gene match: 4. CDR3 nucleotides: TGTGCCAGCAGCCGGGGACTAGCGGGAGTGGAGACCCAGTACTTC. It specifies CASSRGLAGVETQYF.

This chain connects TRBV5-4 to TRBJ1-4; 8 positions match TRBD1. The CDR3 length is 15 residues. Germline values: CDR1 SGHNT, CDR2 YYREEE (reference sequence). Germline trimming cut 4 bases from V and 2 bases from J; bases unmatched to any gene: 4. The CDR3 loop reads CASSTWTGTNEKLFF. DNA of the CDR3: TGTGCCAGCAGCACTTGGACAGGGACTAATGAAAAACTGTTTTTT.

V gene TRBV4-3 combines with J gene TRBJ2-1, with D maybe TRBD2 (5 bases). CDR3 length: 16 amino acids. The germline V gene encodes CDR1 LGHNA and CDR2 YSLEER. Deletions cut 0 bases from V and 3 bases from J, with 12 bases between. In DNA form, the CDR3 reads TGCGCCAGCAGCCAAGAATCCGGGGTCCTCTACAATGAGCAGTTCTTC. Protein: CASSQESGVLYNEQFF.

V usage is TRBV28 and J usage is TRBJ2-2, with 14 bases that match TRBD2. V trimming: 7 bases; J trimming: 4 bases; junction bases outside the gene matches: 8. Germline CDR1 is MDHEN and CDR2 is SYDVKM. The CDR3 sequence is 17 residues long. The CDR3 reads CASKGGLAGVRTGELFF. The CDR3 DNA reads TGTGCCAGCAAGGGGGGACTAGCGGGAGTGCGCACCGGGGAGCTGTTTTTT.

The rearrangement joins TRBV2 to TRBJ2-7; 8 bases agree with TRBD1. The CDR3 totals 14 residues. Germline V lookup: CDR1 SNHLY, CDR2 FYNNEI. V gave up 6 bases and J gave up 3 bases; unmatched junction bases: 7. CDR3: CASRVDRDLYEQYV. The CDR3 nucleotides read TGTGCCAGCAGGGTGGACAGGGACCTCTACGAGCAGTACGTC.

As regards this clone: Distinct nucleotide sequences in the sample also encode this CDR3. The V call is TRBV28, the J call TRBJ2-7, with TRBD2 matching 7 bases. Per the germline V gene, CDR1 is MDHEN and CDR2 is SYDVKM. There are 13 residues in the CDR3. Germline trimming cut 6 bases from V and 1 base from J; bases unmatched to any gene: 3. CDR3: CASRSGGSYEQYV. For the CDR3, the DNA is TGTGCCAGCAGGTCGGGAGGATCCTACGAGCAGTACGTC.

The chain uses TRBV7-9 and TRBJ1-1, with D possibly TRBD1 on 6 matching bases. The CDR3 consists of 12 residues. Germline V gives CDR1 SEHNR, CDR2 FQNEAQ (reference sequence). Trimming took off 10 bases at V and 8 bases at J, with 17 bases between the two ends. CDR3 sequence (DNA): TGTGCCACTAAGCAGGGGACCGGGGAAGCTTTCTTT. This gives the protein CATKQGTGEAFF.

This clone came up once. This chain uses TRBV4-1 with TRBJ2-2; tentative D call: TRBD1 (6 bases). The CDR3 is 15 amino acids. CDR1 MGHRA and CDR2 YSYEKL come from the germline V gene. V was clipped by 1 base and J by 3 bases, with 9 bases between them. The CDR3 nucleotides read TGCGCCAGCAGCCAAGTGAGGGGGTACACCGGGGAGCTGTTTTTT. This encodes CASSQVRGYTGELFF.

The V call is TRBV30, the J call TRBJ2-3; 11 bases are a match to TRBD2. Trimming at V came to 3 bases and at J to 4 bases, leaving 6 bases not matched to a gene. The germline CDR1 and CDR2 sequences are GTSNPN and SVGIG (reference sequence). The CDR3 is 15 residues long. DNA for the CDR3: TGTGCCTGGAGGGCCGGACTAGCGGGTGCAGATACGCAGTATTTT. This sequence encodes CAWRAGLAGADTQYF.

This chain's CDR3 is CASSYGNSPLHF. The CDR3 nucleotides read TGTGCCAGCAGTTATGGTAATTCACCCCTCCACTTT. The J gene is TRBJ1-6, the V gene TRBV6-5; D ambiguous. The V end lost 3 bases, the J end lost 6 bases, and 3 bases lay between the germline ends. CDR1 is MNHEY, CDR2 SVGAGI, per germline. This CDR3 spans 12 amino acids.

In this sample, this clone turned up a few times. V is TRBV6-1 and J is TRBJ2-7, with D hard to call. This CDR3 contains 12 residues. Germline CDR1 reads MNHNS; CDR2 reads SASEGT. V dropped 5 bases and J dropped 3 bases, with 8 bases sitting between them. The CDR3 DNA is TGTGCCAGCAGTTGGGAACGCTACGAGCAGTACGTC. It encodes CASSWERYEQYV.

This clone appeared once. The rearrangement uses TRBV7-9 and TRBJ2-1; 7 nucleotides match TRBD1. The V segment lost 0 bases and the J segment 5 bases; nucleotides outside the gene matches: 4. Germline V gene data show CDR1 as SEHNR and CDR2 as FQNEAQ (reference sequence). The CDR3 length is 15 residues. CDR3 protein: CASSLATRGNNEQFF. The CDR3 DNA is TGTGCCAGCAGCTTAGCTACCAGGGGGAACAATGAGCAGTTCTTC.

This chain links TRBV5-1 with TRBJ1-2; the D gene is possibly TRBD1 (5 bases). Germline loops: CDR1 SGHRS, CDR2 YFSETQ. Trimming took 0 bases from V and 4 from J, leaving 10 bases between them. The CDR3 spans 14 residues. This CDR3 reads CASSLDGGGYGYTF. CDR3 nucleotide sequence: TGCGCCAGCAGCTTGGATGGGGGAGGCTATGGCTACACCTTC.

This clone showed up just a few times. The rearrangement joins TRBV4-1 to TRBJ1-2; D is uncertain. This CDR3 has 12 amino acids. V dropped 0 bases and J dropped 3 bases, with 2 bases sitting between them. Per germline, CDR1 MGHRA and CDR2 YSYEKL. CDR3 residues: CASSQDYYGYTF. CDR3 nucleotides: TGCGCCAGCAGCCAAGACTACTATGGCTACACCTTC.

This clone was detected a few times. The chain combines TRBV6-1 with TRBJ1-5; D might be TRBD1 (6 bases). V was shortened by 3 bases and J by 4 bases, with 7 bases between the two germline ends. CDR3 length equals 13 residues. The V gene's germline CDR1 is MNHNS and CDR2 SASEGT. CDR3 sequence reads: CASSDRGNQPQHF. The CDR3 DNA sequence: TGTGCCAGCAGTGACAGGGGAAATCAGCCCCAGCATTTT.

The rearrangement joins TRBV30 to TRBJ1-3; 7 nucleotides line up with TRBD1. The junction had 4 bases not matched to a gene; V was cut back by 8 bases and J by 0 bases. The CDR3 extends over 13 amino acids. CDR1 and CDR2 from the germline V gene are GTSNPN and SVGIG (reference sequence). The CDR3: CATTGSSGNTIYF. The CDR3 DNA reads as TGTGCCACGACAGGGTCCTCTGGAAACACCATATATTTT.

This clone was picked up a small number of times. This sequence joins TRBV7-2 and TRBJ1-6; D is uncertain. V lost 5 bases and J 6 bases, leaving 8 bases between the germline ends. The CDR3 is made up of 13 amino acids. From germline, CDR1 is SGHTA and CDR2 FQGNSA. CDR3 in amino acids: CASSPALNSPLHF. CDR3 in DNA: TGTGCCAGCAGCCCAGCCCTTAATTCACCCCTCCACTTT.

This clone was counted between two and nine times. The chain has TRBV6-1 and TRBJ1-5, with D maybe TRBD1 (5 bases). CDR3 length equals 12 residues. V lost 8 bases to trimming and J lost 7 bases, with 12 bases between them. CDR1 and CDR2 from the germline V gene are MNHNS and SASEGT. CDR3 region: CASGAGWQPQHF. The CDR3 DNA reads as TGTGCCAGCGGTGCAGGGTGGCAGCCCCAGCATTTT.

The rearrangement uses TRBV27 and TRBJ2-6; no definite D call. In germline, CDR1 is MNHEY, CDR2 SMNVEV (reference sequence). The CDR3 is made up of 15 amino acids. Trimming took off 5 bases at V and 2 bases at J, with 10 bases between the two ends. CDR3 sequence: CASSKRLTGANVLTF. The CDR3 DNA reads as TGTGCCAGCAGTAAACGGTTAACTGGGGCCAACGTCCTGACTTTC.

The chain's CDR3 is CASSVGDGYEQYV. The DNA for the CDR3 is TGTGCCAGCAGCGTAGGGGACGGCTACGAGCAGTACGTC. The V and J genes are TRBV9 and TRBJ2-7; TRBD1 or TRBD2 may be the D gene (5 bases each). V was shortened by 0 bases and J by 3 bases, with 7 bases between the two germline ends. Germline CDR1 SGDLS, CDR2 YYNGEE. This CDR3 has 13 residues.

The chain links TRBV19 to TRBJ1-2; no definite D call. Trimming took 3 bases from V and 1 from J, leaving 18 bases between them. Germline V CDR1 and CDR2: LNHDA, SQIVND (reference sequence). CDR3 length: 17 amino acids. The CDR3 is CASSMDRGRASNYGYTF. CDR3 DNA sequence: TGTGCCAGTAGTATGGATCGCGGCAGAGCGAGTAACTATGGCTACACCTTC.

This rearrangement joins TRBV5-1 to TRBJ2-7, with 15 bases matching TRBD2. The V segment lost 0 bases and the J segment 3 bases; nucleotides outside the gene matches: 7. There are 18 residues in the CDR3. Per the germline V gene, CDR1 is SGHRS and CDR2 is YFSETQ. The CDR3 spells CASSLGGLAGGIGYEQYF. DNA of the CDR3: TGCGCCAGCAGCTTGGGCGGACTAGCGGGAGGGATAGGCTACGAGCAGTACTTC.